This T cell receptor beta chain was recorded in a study of OX40 agonist ivuxolimab in advanced cancers. Some clones are missing from TCRdb's copy, which holds only in-frame ones; the method was immunoSEQ multiplex PCR. The table includes 50,000 to 55,000 clones, more than 70% detected once. CDR3 length: 14 residues. Germline V gives CDR1 MNHNS, CDR2 SASEGT. V dropped 2 bases and J dropped 4; count of bases not matched to a gene: 2. The sample was CD4+ or CD8+ T cells sorted from blood, taken in a trial of the OX40 agonist ivuxolimab. This TCR was sampled from an adult with an advanced solid tumor such as melanoma, head and neck, liver or kidney cancer. This chain uses TRBV6-1 with TRBJ1-5; TRBD1 agrees at 7 bases. The CDR3 loop is CASSESQGNQPQHF. CDR3 nucleotides: TGTGCCAGCAGTGAATCACAGGGGAATCAGCCCCAGCATTTT.